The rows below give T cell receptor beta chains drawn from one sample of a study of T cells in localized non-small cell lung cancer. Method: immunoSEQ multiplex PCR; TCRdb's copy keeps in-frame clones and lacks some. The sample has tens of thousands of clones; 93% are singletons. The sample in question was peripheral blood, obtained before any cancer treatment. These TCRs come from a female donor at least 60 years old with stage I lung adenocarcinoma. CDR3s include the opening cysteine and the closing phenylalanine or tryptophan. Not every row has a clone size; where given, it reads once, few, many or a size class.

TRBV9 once CASSPHFLAGGRNEQFF
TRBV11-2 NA CASRNPGRSTDTQYF
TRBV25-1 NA CASSEPGSSYEQYF
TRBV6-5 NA CASSGQSTVGELFF
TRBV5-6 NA CASLRASGRGGQYF
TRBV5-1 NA CASSTGSGANVLTF
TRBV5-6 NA CASSYGGTQYF
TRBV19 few CASSIEGSYGSYEQYF
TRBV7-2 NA CASSLWPSNQPQHF
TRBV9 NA CASSLSAGLAYNEQFF